This T cell receptor beta chain was documented in a study of T cell repertoires in cytomegalovirus infection. For the study at large: Evidence of both CMV infection and a matching HLA type came from public TCR beta signatures.

The study, taken as a whole, reports: Ex vivo, HLA-C-restricted CMV-specific TCR beta clonotypes prevailed over the rest of the response.

This CDR3 spans 12 amino acids. Germline trimming cut 4 bases from V and 8 bases from J; bases unmatched to any gene: 4. The germline V gene encodes CDR1 SQVTM and CDR2 ANQGSEA. In regard to this clonotype: Its antigen is not identified.

Using its own MiXCR run on the reads, TCRdb lists one record per CDR3 protein. The data show approximately 140,000 distinct CDR3 sequences, about 24% seen once. Sequenced: PBMCs, sequenced either directly or after in vitro stimulation (not recorded which). The V call is TRBV29-1, the J call TRBJ2-3, with 9 nucleotides matching TRBD2. This TCR came from a human donor in good health (CMV status not recorded). Some clones in this sample may be carry-over from other donors' samples. CDR3 loop: CSVVAGAGTQYF. DNA for the CDR3: TGCAGCGTTGTAGCGGGGGCGGGTACGCAGTATTTT.